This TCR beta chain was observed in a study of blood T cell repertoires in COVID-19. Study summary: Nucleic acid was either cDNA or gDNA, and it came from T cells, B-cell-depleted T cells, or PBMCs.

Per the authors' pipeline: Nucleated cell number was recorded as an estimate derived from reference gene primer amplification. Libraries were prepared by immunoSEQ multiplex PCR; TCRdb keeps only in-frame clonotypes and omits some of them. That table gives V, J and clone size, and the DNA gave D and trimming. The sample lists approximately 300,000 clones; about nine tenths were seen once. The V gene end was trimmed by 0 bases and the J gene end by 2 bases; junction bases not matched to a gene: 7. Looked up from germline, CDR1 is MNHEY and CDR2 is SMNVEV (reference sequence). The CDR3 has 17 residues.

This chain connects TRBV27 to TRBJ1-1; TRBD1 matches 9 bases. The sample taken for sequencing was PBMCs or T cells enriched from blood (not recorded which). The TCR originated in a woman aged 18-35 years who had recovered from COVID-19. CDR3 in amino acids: CASSLSVTGGKNTEAFF. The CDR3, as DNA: TGTGCCAGCAGTTTATCGGTGACAGGGGGAAAAAACACTGAAGCTTTCTTT.